One sample yielded the 15 T cell receptor beta chains listed below, sequenced in a study of spatial heterogeneity in lung cancer (dated by TCRdb to about 2019). In the paper's terms, the time point label means: blood at routine non-recurrence follow-up after resection. TCR sequencing used whole RNA extracted from tumor and nontumor lung tissue, or from cryopreserved PBMC samples, without cell sorting. The library was built by means of 5' RACE. TCRdb names NextSeq 500 as the instrument used. The public sequencing data were trimmed at Q25 with fastp and processed into clonotypes with MiXCR by TCRdb, which kept only in-frame beta chains. Rows with a matching CDR3 protein are joined into one entry that keeps the most common DNA and genes. The sample has around 110,000 distinct CDR3 sequences on record, more than 9% of them singletons. Of the sample, 16% falls within the top ten clones. This sample comprised PBMCs, obtained at follow-up. These receptors were obtained from a male donor with early-stage non-small cell lung cancer.

This clonotype was counted only a few times. The V and J genes are TRBV7-2 and TRBJ1-2; D is ambiguous. Trimming removed 1 base from V and 4 bases from J, with 10 bases in between. The CDR3 length is 14 residues. The germline V gene has CDR1 SGHTA and CDR2 FQGNSA. The CDR3 region has the DNA TGTGCCAGCAGCTTAGAGGCAGAGAGCTATGGCTACACCTTC. Translated, it gives CASSLEAESYGYTF.

At least ten counts were recorded for this clonotype. V and J are TRBV7-8 and TRBJ1-4; 9 bases line up with TRBD1. The CDR3 sequence is 19 residues long. Trimming cost V 0 bases and J 1 base; bases outside gene matches: 9. Germline CDR1 SGHVS, CDR2 FQNEAQ. CDR3 bases: TGTGCCAGCAGCTTAGCGAGGGAACAGGGGGCCCTAACTAATGAAAAACTGTTTTTT. Encoded protein: CASSLAREQGALTNEKLFF.

A few counts support this clonotype. The chain recombines TRBV9 with TRBJ1-2, with 8 nucleotides matching TRBD1. The junction had 4 bases not matched to a gene; V was cut back by 2 bases and J by 1 base. The length of the CDR3 is 15 residues. Germline CDR1 is SGDLS and CDR2 is YYNGEE. CDR3 protein: CASSVGQGDNYGYTF. As DNA, the CDR3 is TGTGCCAGCAGCGTCGGACAGGGAGATAACTATGGCTACACCTTC.

This rearrangement joins TRBV12-3 or TRBV12-4 to TRBJ2-3; 9 bases map to TRBD2. The junction had 3 bases not matched to a gene; V was cut back by 1 base and J by 1 base. There are 16 residues in the CDR3. The CDR3 sequence is CASSLVAGAGTDTQYF. DNA for the CDR3: TGTGCCAGCAGTTTAGTAGCGGGGGCCGGCACAGATACGCAGTATTTT.

This clonotype was observed at least ten times. The chain uses TRBV10-3 and TRBJ2-1, with 7 bases fitting TRBD1. The junction had 11 bases not matched to a gene; V was cut back by 2 bases and J by 7 bases. The CDR3 extends over 16 amino acids. The germline CDR1 and CDR2 sequences are ENHRY and SYGVKD. CDR3 region: CAISERLRGSENEQFF. The DNA for the CDR3 is TGTGCCATCAGTGAGAGGCTCAGGGGGTCGGAAAATGAGCAGTTCTTC.

For this clonotype: The junction departs from the called germline gene at one end, perhaps through a read error. The chain joins TRBV20-1 to TRBJ2-3; no firm D call. Looked up from germline, CDR1 is DFQATT and CDR2 is SNEGSKA (reference sequence). The CDR3 runs 13 residues. The CDR3 here is CSAKDPSTDMQYF. The CDR3 nucleotides read TGCAGTGCTAAGGACCCCTCCACAGATATGCAGTATTTT.

The table lists this clonotype with many counts. The chain carries TRBV6-2 or TRBV6-3 and TRBJ2-1, with a tentative D call TRBD2 (5 bases). The V and J ends lost 4 bases and 12 bases respectively, with 13 bases between them. The CDR3 is made up of 12 amino acids. The germline CDR1 and CDR2 sequences are MNHEY and SVGEGT. The CDR3 nucleotides read TGTGCCAGCAGTTCGTTTGGAGGTGGGCAGTTCTTC. Its translation: CASSSFGGGQFF.

This chain joins TRBV7-8 and TRBJ1-2; D gene uncertain. V lost 2 bases and J lost 2, with 9 bases in between. Germline CDR1 reads SGHVS; CDR2 reads FQNEAQ. This CDR3 has 14 residues. The CDR3 region has the DNA TGTGCCAGCAGCTTACCCGCGGCAAACTATGGCTACACCTTC. Protein sequence: CASSLPAANYGYTF.

This clonotype was picked up a small number of times. The chain has TRBV7-9 and TRBJ2-7; the D is unclear. The germline V gene has CDR1 SEHNR and CDR2 FQNEAQ (reference sequence). Trimming shortened V by 1 base and J by 3 bases, and 7 bases separated the two germline ends. The CDR3 is made up of 13 amino acids. The CDR3 DNA follows: TGTGCCAGCAGCTTAGGCCGAGACTACGAGCAGTACTTC. Protein product: CASSLGRDYEQYF.

The V call is TRBV13, the J call TRBJ2-7; possibly TRBD2 for D (5 bases). Trimming cost V 1 base and J 1 base, with 11 bases left between them. Germline V gene data show CDR1 as PRHDT and CDR2 as FYEKMQ (reference sequence). The CDR3 covers 15 residues. The CDR3 DNA reads TGTGCCAGCAGCTTAGCGGCAAGGGAGTCCTACGAGCAGTACTTC. Its protein is CASSLAARESYEQYF.

In its sample, this clonotype was seen many times. The genes are TRBV28 and TRBJ2-3; 10 nucleotides agree with TRBD2. This CDR3 is built from 15 residues. Germline V CDR1 and CDR2: MDHEN, SYDVKM. V gave up 7 bases and J gave up 6 bases; unmatched junction bases: 10. The CDR3 sequence: CASTLIAGGADTQYF. CDR3 sequence (DNA): TGTGCCAGCACCCTCATAGCGGGGGGAGCCGATACGCAGTATTTT.

The chain joins TRBV2 to TRBJ1-6; D remains unclear. CDR3 length: 15 residues. Trimming pared 2 bases from V and 9 bases from J, leaving 14 bases between. Germline CDR1 reads SNHLY; CDR2 reads FYNNEI. The CDR3, as DNA: TGTGCCAGCAGTGAATGCGATATAGTGAGTTCACCCCTCCACTTT. Protein: CASSECDIVSSPLHF.

This clonotype was picked up a small number of times. The chain uses TRBV6-2 or TRBV6-3 and TRBJ1-2; D not resolved. The CDR3 spans 15 residues. The V gene's germline CDR1 is MNHEY and CDR2 SVGEGT. The ends were cut back, 2 bases at V and 2 bases at J, with 12 bases in the middle. The CDR3 protein is CASSYPPRRNYGYTF. In DNA form, the CDR3 reads TGTGCCAGCAGTTACCCCCCGCGGAGAAACTATGGCTACACCTTC.

The sample holds many counts of this clonotype. The J gene is TRBJ2-1, the V gene TRBV29-1; TRBD2 matches 7 bases. The CDR3 loop spans 13 amino acids. CDR1 is SQVTM, CDR2 ANQGSEA, per germline. Here the CDR3 reads CSMRRTRLNEQFF. CDR3 sequence (DNA): TGCAGTATGAGGCGGACTAGGCTCAATGAGCAGTTCTTC.

The chain has TRBV7-2 and TRBJ1-1; the D is unclear. CDR3 length: 13 residues. V lost 1 base and J lost 11, with 14 bases in between. Germline-derived CDR1 and CDR2 are SGHTA and FQGNSA. The CDR3 sequence: CASSLVFPSWAFF. Here the CDR3 DNA reads TGTGCCAGCAGCTTAGTATTCCCTAGCTGGGCTTTCTTT.